The 12 T cell receptor beta chains below come from one sample, sequenced in a study of vaccination and CD4 T cells after COVID-19. Treatment in this sample: roughly 10-day PBMC culture with coronavirus spike peptide pools or control peptides (ViraFEST assay). These receptors lack a known antigen. An Oncomine TCR Beta short-read assay was used to sequence the DNA from cultured CD4+ T cells. Each CDR3 protein is one row after TCRdb ran MiXCR on the PCR reads. The data contain fewer than 20,000 distinct CDR3 sequences, approximately 53% of them singletons. Sequencing was carried out using CD4+ T cells from blood, cultured in vitro. The receptors stem from a human donor who had recovered from COVID-19.

This sequence joins TRBV20-1 and TRBJ2-3; a possible D gene is TRBD2 (6 bases). CDR3 length equals 14 residues. Deletions cut 1 base from V and 2 bases from J, with 10 bases between. Germline CDR1 and CDR2: DFQATT and SNEGSKA (reference sequence). CDR3 sequence: CSARVSGFTDTQYF. The CDR3 DNA is TGCAGTGCTAGAGTCAGCGGGTTCACAGATACGCAGTATTTT.

The J gene is TRBJ1-1, the V gene TRBV2; no clear D. The CDR3 sequence is 11 residues long. The germline V gene encodes CDR1 SNHLY and CDR2 FYNNEI. V was cut by 5 bases and J by 7 bases, with 8 bases left in between. The CDR3 is CASSYAGEAFF. CDR3 DNA sequence: TGTGCCAGCAGTTATGCAGGTGAAGCTTTCTTT.

In this sample, this clonotype turned up once. The J gene is TRBJ2-1, the V gene TRBV19; D may be TRBD2 (6 bases). Germline lookup yields CDR1 LNHDA and CDR2 SQIVND (reference sequence). V lost 6 bases, J lost 4 bases, and 10 bases lay in between. The CDR3 extends over 13 amino acids. CDR3 sequence reads: CASSGRLYNEQFF. In DNA, the CDR3 is TGTGCCAGTAGCGGGAGACTATACAATGAGCAGTTCTTC.

J is TRBJ2-7 and V is TRBV6-5; possibly TRBD1 for D (6 bases). Trimming shortened V by 0 bases and J by 6 bases, and 15 bases separated the two germline ends. Germline CDR1 MNHEY, CDR2 SVGAGI. This CDR3 contains 15 residues. CDR3 DNA: TGTGCCAGCAGTTACTCTGGTATCCCCAGGGGCGAGCAGTACTTC. Translated, it gives CASSYSGIPRGEQYF.

The chain couples TRBV5-4 to TRBJ2-2; no reliable D call. Trimming removed 4 bases from V and 0 bases from J, with 4 bases in between. This CDR3 comprises 13 residues. CDR1 and CDR2 (germline): SGHNT, YYREEE (reference sequence). The CDR3 nucleotides are TGTGCCAGCAGCAGCGCGAACACCGGGGAGCTGTTTTTT. Translation gives CASSSANTGELFF.

The rearrangement joins TRBV28 to TRBJ1-2, with TRBD1 identical over 9 bases. The CDR3 is 15 amino acids. V lost 6 bases to trimming and J lost 1 base; unmatched junction nucleotides: 6. Germline CDR1 MDHEN, CDR2 SYDVKM. The CDR3: CASSTGGSFNYGYTF. The CDR3 DNA reads as TGTGCCAGCAGCACAGGGGGCTCCTTTAACTATGGCTACACCTTC.

The V gene is TRBV21-1, the J gene TRBJ1-1; the table's D call of TRBD1 was not tested on the DNA. TRBV21-1 constitutes a pseudogene. This CDR3 has 16 residues. The CDR3 protein is CASPVGGGRMNTEAFF. The CDR3 region has the DNA TGTGCCAGCCCAGTGGGGGGGGGCAGGATGAACACTGAAGCTTTCTTT.

V and J are TRBV5-4 and TRBJ1-3; a weak D match, TRBD1 (6 bases). The CDR3 has 15 residues. CDR1 is SGHNT and CDR2 is YYREEE in the germline V gene (reference sequence). V was trimmed by 6 bases and J by 0 bases, leaving 13 bases between them. The CDR3 loop reads CASTKDRFSGNTIYF. The CDR3 bases are TGTGCCAGCACCAAAGACAGGTTCTCTGGAAACACCATATATTTT.

The V call is TRBV11-1, the J call TRBJ1-3; D call uncertain. Trimming took off 3 bases at V and 0 bases at J, with 12 bases between the two ends. This CDR3 spans 16 amino acids. Per germline, CDR1 SGHAT and CDR2 FQDESV (reference sequence). The CDR3 here is CASSLAIDVSGNTIYF. The CDR3 nucleotides are TGTGCCAGCAGCTTGGCGATAGACGTCTCTGGAAACACCATATATTTT.

The rearrangement joins TRBV11-2 to TRBJ2-5; a possible D gene is TRBD2 (6 bases). CDR1 is SGHAT and CDR2 is FQNNGV in the germline V gene. This CDR3 has 14 residues. The germline V and J ends were trimmed by 5 bases and 2 bases, with 12 bases remaining between them. The CDR3 region is CASSGGNRQETQYF. CDR3 coding DNA: TGTGCCAGCAGCGGCGGGAACCGACAAGAGACCCAGTACTTC.

The CDR3 protein is CASSRQLAGVYNEQFF. In DNA, the CDR3 is TGTGCCAGCAGCCGTCAACTAGCGGGAGTTTACAATGAGCAGTTCTTC. The V and J genes are TRBV4-2 and TRBJ2-1, with 11 nucleotides matching TRBD2. Per germline, CDR1 LGHNA and CDR2 YNFKEQ. V gave up 4 bases and J gave up 4 bases; unmatched junction bases: 6. The CDR3 is 16 residues long.

This clonotype was seen more than once but under ten times. The rearrangement links TRBV20-1 to TRBJ1-2; D might be TRBD1 (5 bases). Germline V gives CDR1 DFQATT, CDR2 SNEGSKA (reference sequence). This CDR3 is 17 amino acids long. Trimming left V 2 bases short and J 3 bases short, with 22 bases between. CDR3 sequence: CSARSFGADRPDYGYTF. CDR3 DNA sequence: TGCAGTGCTAGAAGTTTTGGGGCAGACAGACCGGACTATGGCTACACCTTC.